This T cell receptor beta chain was found in a study of T cell responses to AZD1222 COVID-19 vaccine. Sequenced by immunoSEQ multiplex PCR; TCRdb stores in-frame clones only, minus some. The data contain some 120,000 clones, approximately 83% of them seen just once; the ten biggest clones take up under 2%. As for this clone: Its target is not known.

J gave up 5 bases and V 4 bases, and 3 bases lay outside the gene matches. This CDR3 has 14 amino acids. Germline V lookup: CDR1 LGHNA, CDR2 YNFKEQ. Overall study results and limits: There were vaccine-associated CD4 TCRs across spike, dominant at 160-218 and 743-854.

Sequences were derived from peripheral blood, sampled on day 0 of AZD1222 vaccination. The clonotype originates from an adult in good health. The chain joins TRBV4-2 to TRBJ2-3; 10 positions agree with TRBD2. CDR3 sequence (DNA): TGTGCCAGCAGCCCTAGCGGGGGCCGAGATACGCAGTATTTT. Translation gives CASSPSGGRDTQYF.